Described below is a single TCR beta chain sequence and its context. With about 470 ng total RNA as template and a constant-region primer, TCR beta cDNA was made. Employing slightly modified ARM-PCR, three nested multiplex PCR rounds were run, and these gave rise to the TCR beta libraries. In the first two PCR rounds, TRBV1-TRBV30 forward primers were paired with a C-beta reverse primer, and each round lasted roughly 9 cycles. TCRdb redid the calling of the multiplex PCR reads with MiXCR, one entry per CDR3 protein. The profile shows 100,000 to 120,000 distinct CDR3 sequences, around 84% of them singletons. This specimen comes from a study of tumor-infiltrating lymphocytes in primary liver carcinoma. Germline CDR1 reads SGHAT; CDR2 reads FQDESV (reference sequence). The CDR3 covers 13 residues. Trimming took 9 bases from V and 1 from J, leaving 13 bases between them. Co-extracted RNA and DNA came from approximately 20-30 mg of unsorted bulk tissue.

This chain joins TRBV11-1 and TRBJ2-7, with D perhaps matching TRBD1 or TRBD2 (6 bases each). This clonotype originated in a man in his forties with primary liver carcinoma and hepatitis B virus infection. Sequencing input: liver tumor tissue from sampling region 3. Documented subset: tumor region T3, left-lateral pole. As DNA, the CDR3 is TGTGCCAGTAGGGGGGAGCTATCCTACGAGCAGTACTTC. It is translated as CASRGELSYEQYF.